The 15 T cell receptor beta chains below come from one sample, sequenced in a study of blood T cell repertoires in COVID-19. TCRdb's table, derived via immunoSEQ multiplex PCR, lists solely in-frame clones and lacks some. The sample holds 200,000 to 250,000 clones; about 88% are singletons and the top ten take more than 8.5%. The sequencing input was peripheral blood. These receptors originate from a woman aged 50 to 60 with COVID-19, enrolled during active disease.

The chain is built from TRBV28 and TRBJ1-2, with 8 bases that match TRBD1. This CDR3 spans 15 amino acids. Trimming took 3 bases from V and 5 from J; bases not matched to a gene: 8. CDR1 is MDHEN, CDR2 SYDVKM, per germline. The CDR3 nucleotides read TGTGCCAGCAGTTTTTATGGACAGGGCCCGTATGGCTACACCTTC. It encodes CASSFYGQGPYGYTF.

The chain uses TRBV12-3 or TRBV12-4 and TRBJ1-5; D is possibly TRBD1 (5 bases). V dropped 5 bases and J dropped 3 bases, with 8 bases sitting between them. CDR3 length: 13 amino acids. The CDR3 reads CASSPGSNQPQHF. The CDR3 DNA is TGTGCCAGCAGTCCAGGGTCCAATCAGCCCCAGCATTTT.

The chain combines TRBV5-1 with TRBJ2-2, with 7 bases fitting TRBD1. Germline values: CDR1 SGHRS, CDR2 YFSETQ. V shed 4 bases and J 2 bases; nucleotides not matched to a gene: 11. The CDR3 spans 17 residues. Here the CDR3 reads CASSTLQGFGNTGELFF. As DNA, the CDR3 is TGCGCCAGCAGCACACTACAGGGGTTCGGTAACACCGGGGAGCTGTTTTTT.

This clone appeared many times. This chain uses TRBV7-9 with TRBJ1-1; tentative D call: TRBD1 (6 bases). Trimming took 2 bases from V and 8 from J, leaving 12 bases between them. This CDR3 is 13 amino acids long. CDR1 is SEHNR and CDR2 is FQNEAQ in the germline V gene (reference sequence). CDR3 in DNA: TGTGCCAGCAGCTTATCGCGACAGGTCGAAGCTTTCTTT. This codes for CASSLSRQVEAFF.

The rearrangement joins TRBV11-2 to TRBJ2-2, with a possible D match to TRBD2 (7 bases). The CDR3 is made up of 17 amino acids. Trimming left V 1 base short and J 6 bases short, with 18 bases between. Germline CDR1 is SGHAT and CDR2 is FQNNGV. CDR3 in DNA: TGTGCCAGCAGCTTAGTAGTGGGGGGGGCCATCCCCGGGGAGCTGTTTTTT. Its translation is CASSLVVGGAIPGELFF. Looking up the rest from reference TRBV11-2 and TRBJ2-2 gives the full variable domain: EAGVAQSPRYKIIEKRQSVAFWCNPISGHATLYWYQQILGQGPKLLIQFQNNGVVDDSQLPKDRFSAERLKGVDSTLKIQPAKLEDSAVYLCASSLVVGGAIPGELFFGEGSRLTVL.

The chain has TRBV28 and TRBJ1-1, with a tentative D call TRBD1 (6 bases). Trimming pared 7 bases from V and 2 bases from J, leaving 17 bases between. The CDR3 runs to 15 residues. Germline V gene data show CDR1 as MDHEN and CDR2 as SYDVKM. CDR3 nucleotides: TGTGCCAGCACCCTAGGGGGACAAGTAAACACTGAAGCTTTCTTT. Protein sequence: CASTLGGQVNTEAFF.

This chain uses TRBV11-3 with TRBJ1-6, with no clear D. The CDR3 is 16 amino acids. CDR1 is SGHNT, CDR2 YENEEA, per germline. Trimming pared 1 base from V and 7 bases from J, leaving 14 bases between. The CDR3 protein is CASSLGPPVANSPLHF. CDR3 coding DNA: TGTGCCAGCAGCTTAGGGCCGCCAGTCGCAAATTCACCCCTCCACTTT.

This chain joins TRBV11-1 and TRBJ2-5; 7 nucleotides match TRBD1. From germline, CDR1 is SGHAT and CDR2 FQDESV (reference sequence). CDR3 length equals 14 residues. With 3 bases clipped from V and 5 bases from J, the junction kept 6 bases outside the gene matches. CDR3 nucleotides: TGTGCCAGCAGCTTCAGGGGGATGGGGGAGACCCAGTACTTC. It codes for CASSFRGMGETQYF.

The gene calls are TRBV2 and TRBJ1-5, with D possibly being TRBD1 (5 bases). The ends were cut back, 7 bases at V and 6 bases at J, with 10 bases in the middle. CDR1 is SNHLY and CDR2 is FYNNEI in the germline V gene. The CDR3 contains 12 residues. The CDR3 is CASTEGPQPQHF. The CDR3 DNA follows: TGTGCCAGCACGGAGGGACCTCAGCCCCAGCATTTT.

The table lists this clone with a few counts. This chain connects TRBV28 to TRBJ1-3, with D perhaps matching TRBD1 (6 bases). Trimming removed 5 bases from V and 1 base from J, with 12 bases in between. There are 15 residues in the CDR3. CDR1 is MDHEN and CDR2 is SYDVKM in the germline V gene. The CDR3: CASSTGSYSGNTIYF. The CDR3 DNA sequence: TGTGCCAGCAGTACAGGGAGCTATTCTGGAAACACCATATATTTT.

The V call is TRBV24-1, the J call TRBJ1-2; D is uncertain. V gave up 2 bases and J gave up 7 bases, with 10 bases separating them. This CDR3 is built from 13 residues. Germline assignment: CDR1 KGHDR and CDR2 SFDVKD. CDR3 bases: TGTGCCACCAGTGATTCATCGGGTGTTGGCTACACCTTC. It translates to CATSDSSGVGYTF.

J is TRBJ2-6 and V is TRBV10-1; TRBD2 might be the D (6 bases). Germline V CDR1 and CDR2: WNHNN, SYGVQD (reference sequence). This CDR3 region has 15 residues. V lost 4 bases and J lost 0, with 7 bases in between. The CDR3 is CASSAGDSGANVLTF. The CDR3 region has the DNA TGCGCCAGCAGTGCGGGGGACTCTGGGGCCAACGTCCTGACTTTC.

The gene calls are TRBV7-2 and TRBJ1-4; no reliable D call. Germline V gene sequence: CDR1 SGHTA, CDR2 FQGNSA. The CDR3 contains 14 residues. Trimming cost V 1 base and J 8 bases, with 11 bases left between them. The CDR3 DNA is TGTGCCAGCAGCTTAGACCCGGGGAGGGAAAAACTGTTTTTT. It encodes CASSLDPGREKLFF.

The gene calls are TRBV7-2 and TRBJ2-3; D is uncertain. This CDR3 spans 12 amino acids. V dropped 2 bases and J dropped 5 bases, with 5 bases sitting between them. Germline V lookup: CDR1 SGHTA, CDR2 FQGNSA. CDR3 nucleotide sequence: TGTGCCAGCAGCTTACGAGTAGATACGCAGTATTTT. It translates to CASSLRVDTQYF.

The rearrangement links TRBV5-1 to TRBJ1-5; D perhaps matches TRBD1 (5 bases). V was clipped by 3 bases and J by 0 bases, with 28 bases between them. The CDR3 is made up of 21 amino acids. CDR1 is SGHRS, CDR2 YFSETQ, per germline. CDR3 bases: TGCGCCAGCAGCTCCCAAACACACCGGTCCCGGGGGACTTATAGCAATCAGCCCCAGCATTTT. Protein: CASSSQTHRSRGTYSNQPQHF.